This T cell receptor (beta chain) is from a study of shared clonotypes between healthy human individuals. Overall study context: CD8 memory received one plate per donor, CD8 naive two, CD4 memory three and CD4 naive three.

On sorted subsets, replicate PCRs used 150 to 250 ng DNA, or about 30,000 T cell genomes. Original methodology: Filtering of immunoSEQ junctional sequences could not match full-length read filtering. The protocol was immunoSEQ multiplex PCR, while the TCRdb copy is restricted to in-frame clones and leaves out a portion. That table gives V, J and clone size, and the DNA gave D and trimming. The sample yields about 2 million clones, 95% seen once. V lost 4 bases and J 2 bases, leaving 13 bases between the germline ends. Per the germline V gene, CDR1 is SGDLS and CDR2 is YYNGEE. The CDR3 is 14 amino acids.

The sequencing input was naive CD4+ T cells sorted from blood. Indicated subset: CD45RA+ positively selected. The chain carries TRBV9 and TRBJ2-7; D remains unclear. This clonotype was obtained from a man between 18 and 29 years old in good health. CDR3 loop: CASSSRPIPYEQYF. CDR3 sequence (DNA): TGTGCCAGCAGCTCAAGACCGATTCCCTACGAGCAGTACTTC.